This is a list of T cell receptor beta chains from one sample in a study of blood T cell repertoires in COVID-19. Libraries were prepared by immunoSEQ multiplex PCR; TCRdb keeps only in-frame clonotypes and omits some of them. The sample shows about 200,000 clones, roughly nine tenths of them seen only once. The specimen sequenced was peripheral blood. These receptors came from a woman in her 70s with acute or convalescent COVID-19. Each CDR3 is given with its conserved first and last residue. The order of the fields is V gene, J gene, clone size, D gene, CDR3 DNA, CDR3 protein. A D gene is named only where the DNA matches it firmly. For some rows the clone size is stated as once, few or many, or as a class when expanded; others skip it.

>TRBV11-2|TRBJ2-2|NA|TRBD2
TGTGCCAGCAGCTTGTACGGGGGGTCCGGGGAGCTGTTTTTT
CASSLYGGSGELFF
>TRBV5-4|TRBJ1-3|NA|NA
TGTGCCAGCAGACCACAGGGTACCTCTGGAAACACCATATATTTT
CASRPQGTSGNTIYF
>TRBV18|TRBJ1-1|NA|NA
TGTGCCAGCTCGAGGGTAGAGGGCACTGAAGCTTTCTTT
CASSRVEGTEAFF
>TRBV11-2|TRBJ2-5|NA|NA
TGTGCCAGCAGCCCTATAGCTTTGGAGACCCAGTACTTC
CASSPIALETQYF
>TRBV19|TRBJ2-1|once|TRBD2
TGTGCCAGTAGTATAGGACTAGCGGGAGTTAATGAGCAGTTCTTC
CASSIGLAGVNEQFF
>TRBV5-4|TRBJ2-2|NA|NA
TGTGCCAGCAGCTTGCCAAGGGGGAGCGGGGAGCTGTTTTTT
CASSLPRGSGELFF
>TRBV28|TRBJ2-5|NA|TRBD1
TGTGCCAGCAGTTTACCGACAGGGGGCTGGACCCAGTACTTC
CASSLPTGGWTQYF
>TRBV6-5|TRBJ1-2|NA|TRBD1
TGTGCCAGCAGGATACAGGGGATAAACAATGGCTACACCTTC
CASRIQGINNGYTF
>TRBV9|TRBJ2-3|NA|TRBD2
TGTGCCAGCAGCCTACACGTGGGGGGGACAGATACGCAGTATTTT
CASSLHVGGTDTQYF
>TRBV7-8|TRBJ1-6|NA|NA
TGTGCCAGCAGCTTGGGAGGGGTTCAACCCCTCCACTTT
CASSLGGVQPLHF
>TRBV3-1/TRBV3-2|TRBJ2-1|NA|TRBD2
TGTGCCAGCAGCCAAGAGGCGCGGGGGGCCCGTGAGCAGTTCTTC
CASSQEARGAREQFF
>TRBV6-5|TRBJ1-4|NA|NA
TGTGCCAGCAGTTACTCGGGGCCAGGACAGGAAAAACTGTTTTTT
CASSYSGPGQEKLFF
>TRBV7-2|TRBJ1-2|NA|NA
TGTGCCAGCAGCTTAGGGACAGTTCTATATGGCTACACCTTC
CASSLGTVLYGYTF
>TRBV2|TRBJ1-1|few|NA
TGTGCCAGCAGCCTTATGAACACTGAAGCTTTCTTT
CASSLMNTEAFF
>TRBV7-8|TRBJ2-3|NA|NA
TGTGCCAGCTCCCGAGGCGGATCAGACACAGATACGCAGTATTTT
CASSRGGSDTDTQYF
>TRBV5-1|TRBJ1-1|once|TRBD1
TGCGCCAGCAGCTTAAGCTTCCGGGACAGGTTAAGACTGAACACTGAAGCTTTCTTT
CASSLSFRDRLRLNTEAFF
>TRBV5-5|TRBJ1-6|NA|TRBD1
TGTGCCAGCAGCTTGGATCAGGGGGGTTCACCCCTCCACTTT
CASSLDQGGSPLHF
>TRBV10-3|TRBJ2-3|NA|NA
TGTGCCATCCAGAACGGCACAGATACGCAGTATTTT
CAIQNGTDTQYF
>TRBV14|TRBJ2-7|NA|NA
TGTGCCAGCAGCAATGGCCTCGAGCAGTACTTC
CASSNGLEQYF
>TRBV19|TRBJ1-6|NA|TRBD1
TGTGCCAGTAGGGAAGACAGGGCAATCAATTCACCCCTCCACTTT
CASREDRAINSPLHF
>TRBV12-5|TRBJ1-1|NA|NA
TGTGCTAGTGGTTTGGGGACCGGGGGGTTTCCTGAAGCTTTCTTT
CASGLGTGGFPEAFF
>TRBV4-1|TRBJ2-2|few|NA
TGCGCCAGCAGCCAAGAAGGGGGGGTAAACACCGGGGAGCTGTTTTTT
CASSQEGGVNTGELFF
>TRBV6-2/TRBV6-3|TRBJ2-3|NA|TRBD2
TGTGCCAGCAGTTACTCGAGCGGGGCCCCGGCAGATACGCAGTATTTT
CASSYSSGAPADTQYF
>TRBV9|TRBJ2-3|NA|NA
TGTGCCAGCAGCGCGAGAGGCAGTGCGGATACGCAGTATTTT
CASSARGSADTQYF
>TRBV6-5|TRBJ2-1|NA|TRBD1
TGTGCCAGCAGTTACTCGGGACAGGGACAGGGCAATGAGCAGTTCTTC
CASSYSGQGQGNEQFF
>TRBV5-1|TRBJ1-3|few|NA
TGCGCCAGCAGCCTGAACAGGGATGGGTTCTCTGGAAACACCATATATTTT
CASSLNRDGFSGNTIYF
>TRBV6-2/TRBV6-3|TRBJ2-3|NA|TRBD2
TGTGCCAGCAGTTACGGGGTTCTAGCGGGAGCTGGAACAGATACGCAGTATTTT
CASSYGVLAGAGTDTQYF
>TRBV19|TRBJ2-5|NA|NA
TGTGCCAGTAGGAAACAGGGAAACCAAGAGACCCAGTACTTC
CASRKQGNQETQYF
>TRBV7-2|TRBJ2-3|NA|NA
TGTGCCAGCAGCTTAGCCGGGGGCACAGATACGCAGTATTTT
CASSLAGGTDTQYF
>TRBV3-1/TRBV3-2|TRBJ1-2|NA|NA
TGTGCCAGCAGCCAAGAAGGAGCCAATCGATTATATGGCTACACCTTC
CASSQEGANRLYGYTF
>TRBV7-2|TRBJ2-3|NA|NA
TGTGCCAGCAGCTTCGGAGTCACAGATACGCAGTATTTT
CASSFGVTDTQYF
>TRBV7-2|TRBJ1-2|NA|TRBD1
TGTGCCAGCAGCCAAGGACAGGACTATGGCTACACCTTC
CASSQGQDYGYTF
>TRBV7-3|TRBJ2-3|NA|TRBD2
TGTGCCAGCAGCCCCGGGACTAGCGGGAGGACGACGAGGAGTACGCAGTATTTT
CASSPGTSGRTTRSTQYF
>TRBV5-1|TRBJ2-1|once|TRBD2
TGCGCCAGCAGATCGACTAGCGGGGGGCCCTACAATGAGCAGTTCTTC
CASRSTSGGPYNEQFF
>TRBV14|TRBJ2-1|once|TRBD2
TGTGCCAGCAGCCAAGATTTGGCCAGCGGGAGTTTAAAGCAGTTCTTC
CASSQDLASGSLKQFF
>TRBV29-1|TRBJ2-2|NA|NA
TGCAGCGTCAGGGCTTCCGGGACCGGGGAGCTGTTTTTT
CSVRASGTGELFF
>TRBV6-6|TRBJ2-7|NA|TRBD2
TGTGCCAGCAGCGTTCGCCTAGCGGGAGCTTCCTACGAGCAGTACTTC
CASSVRLAGASYEQYF
>TRBV9|TRBJ2-3|NA|NA
TGTGCCAGCAGCCCCCTTGGAGGGGGGGGACATGCAGATACGCAGTATTTT
CASSPLGGGGHADTQYF
>TRBV6-5|TRBJ1-5|NA|NA
TGTGCCAGCAGCACGGCGGGGTCCGGACAGCCCCAGCATTTT
CASSTAGSGQPQHF
>TRBV7-2|TRBJ2-7|NA|TRBD2
TGTGCCAGCAGCTCGCAACTAGCGGGAGGGCAAATCGAGCAGTACTTC
CASSSQLAGGQIEQYF
>TRBV28|TRBJ1-2|NA|TRBD1
TGTGCCAGCAGTACAAGGGGGCGCGGGAACTATGGCTACACCTTC
CASSTRGRGNYGYTF
>TRBV7-2|TRBJ2-7|few|TRBD1
TGTGCCAGCAGCTTTCTCTCTTTAAGCAGGGGGTCACACGAGCAGTACTTC
CASSFLSLSRGSHEQYF
>TRBV10-2|TRBJ2-7|NA|NA
TGCGCCAGCAAGAGGGAAAGTATCTACGAGCAGTACTTC
CASKRESIYEQYF
>TRBV7-6|TRBJ1-2|NA|NA
TGTGCCAGCAGCTTAAGGGCCAGGGGAAACTATGGCTACACCTTC
CASSLRARGNYGYTF
>TRBV3-1/TRBV3-2|TRBJ1-2|NA|NA
TGTGCCAGCAGCCAAGAAGGGGGATCTGGCTACACCTTC
CASSQEGGSGYTF
>TRBV7-8|TRBJ2-5|NA|TRBD1
TGTGCCAGCAGCCCCCGGACAGGGACCCACCGTGGGTCCCAGTACTTC
CASSPRTGTHRGSQYF
>TRBV28|TRBJ2-7|NA|NA
TGTGCCGCCGGGGGCAGGGGAGGGTACGAGCAGTACTTC
CAAGGRGGYEQYF
>TRBV6-1|TRBJ1-2|NA|NA
TGTGCCAGCAGTCAACAGGGCAACTATGGCTACACCTTC
CASSQQGNYGYTF
>TRBV5-1|TRBJ2-2|NA|NA
TGCGCCAGCAGACAATCGGGACACGAGAACACCGGGGAGCTGTTTTTT
CASRQSGHENTGELFF
>TRBV14|TRBJ1-5|NA|NA
TGTGCCAGCAGCCAAAACAGGCTTTCGCCCCAGCATTTT
CASSQNRLSPQHF
>TRBV11-2|TRBJ1-1|NA|NA
TGTGCCAGCAGCACCGGGGTGAACACTGAAGCTTTCTTT
CASSTGVNTEAFF
>TRBV4-2|TRBJ2-4|NA|NA
TGTGCCAGCAGCGTTCTAGCCAAAAACATTCAGTACTTC
CASSVLAKNIQYF
>TRBV11-2|TRBJ2-3|NA|NA
TGTGCCAGCAGCTTAGATTTGGGACTGATCACAGATACGCAGTATTTT
CASSLDLGLITDTQYF
>TRBV2|TRBJ1-2|NA|TRBD1
TGTGCCAGCAGTGCACTACGGCCGGGACAGGGACGATGGGGCTACACCTTC
CASSALRPGQGRWGYTF